The present entry profiles one T cell receptor beta chain with its context. No antigen is known for it. The sample originates from a study of cytomegalovirus exposure and HLA in healthy donors. Study observations and caveats: The study found most TCR sequences rare, yet found some public TCRs in many donors. The authors confirmed in vitro that three CMV-associated chains were specific for CMV antigens.

CDR3 length equals 15 residues. V shed 4 bases and J 2 bases; nucleotides not matched to a gene: 7. The V gene's germline CDR1 is SGHDT and CDR2 YYEEEE. The data were produced by immunoSEQ multiplex PCR, yet TCRdb's version contains in-frame clones alone and is incomplete. This table has 90,000 to 100,000 clones, around 90% appearing once. V and J are TRBV5-6 and TRBJ1-1; TRBD1 aligns across 8 bases. The sample consisted of PBMCs. This sequence was found in a woman aged 25 to 45 in good health and CMV-seronegative. CDR3 region: CASSGGTGYNTEAFF. The CDR3 bases are TGTGCCAGCAGCGGCGGGACAGGCTATAACACTGAAGCTTTCTTT.